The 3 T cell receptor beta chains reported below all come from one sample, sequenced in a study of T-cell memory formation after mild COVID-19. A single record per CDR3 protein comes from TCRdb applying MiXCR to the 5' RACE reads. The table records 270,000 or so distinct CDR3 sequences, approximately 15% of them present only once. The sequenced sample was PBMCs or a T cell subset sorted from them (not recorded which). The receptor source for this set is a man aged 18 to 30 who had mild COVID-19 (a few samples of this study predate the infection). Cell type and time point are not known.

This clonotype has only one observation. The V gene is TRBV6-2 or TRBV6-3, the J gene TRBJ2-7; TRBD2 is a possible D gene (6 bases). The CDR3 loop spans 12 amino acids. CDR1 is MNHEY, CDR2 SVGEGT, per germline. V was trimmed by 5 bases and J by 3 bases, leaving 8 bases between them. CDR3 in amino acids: CASSRDFYEQYV. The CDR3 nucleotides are TGTGCCAGCAGTCGGGACTTCTACGAGCAGTACGTC.

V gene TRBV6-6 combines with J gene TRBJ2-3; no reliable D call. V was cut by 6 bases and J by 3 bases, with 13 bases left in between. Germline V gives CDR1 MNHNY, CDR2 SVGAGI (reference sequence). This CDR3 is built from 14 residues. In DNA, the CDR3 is TGTGCCAGCAGCCTGGGGATGTTTACAGATACGCAGTATTTT. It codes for CASSLGMFTDTQYF.

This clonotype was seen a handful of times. In DNA, the CDR3 is TGTGCCAGCTCACAAGGACAGGGAGACACTGAAGCTTTCTTT. Translating it yields CASSQGQGDTEAFF. The genes are TRBV18 and TRBJ1-1; 8 nucleotides line up with TRBD1. CDR3 size: 14 residues. V dropped 4 bases and J dropped 3; count of bases not matched to a gene: 4. Germline CDR1 and CDR2: KGHSH and LQKENI.